This TCR beta chain stems from a study of shared clonotypes between healthy human individuals. Study-wide background: Per-donor plates numbered three CD4 naive, three CD4 memory, two CD8 naive and one CD8 memory. Study-wide results and caveats: Clonotypes shared by all four sorted-subset donors had higher generation probabilities than non-shared clonotypes.

This CDR3 spans 13 amino acids. V lost 7 bases and J lost 4, with 13 bases in between. Germline values: CDR1 WSHSY, CDR2 SAAADI. Comment on this clone: What it binds is not known.

Replicate PCRs from sorted subsets contained 200 ng DNA, which is 29,000 or so T cell genomes. Sequencing used immunoSEQ multiplex PCR; TCRdb keeps in-frame clones, though not all of them. The sample yields 230,000 or so clones, approximately 70% seen once. Splitting the CD4+ cells yielded a CD45RA+ naive subset and a CD45RA-negative memory subset. This chain connects TRBV10-2 to TRBJ1-2, with D maybe TRBD1 (6 bases). The source is a man younger than 40 in good health. Sequenced input: memory CD4+ T cells sorted from blood. Subset here: CD45RA-negative fraction. CDR3 bases: TGCGCCAGCAAAAAAGACAGGACCTATGGCTACACCTTC. Translating gives CASKKDRTYGYTF.